This T cell receptor beta chain originates from a study of blood T cell repertoires in COVID-19. Study at large: Sources were T cells, B-cell-depleted T cells, or PBMCs; the material itself was cDNA or gDNA.

The trim removed 1 base at V and 5 bases at J, leaving 5 bases unmatched. Germline V gene sequence: CDR1 SEHNR, CDR2 FQNEAQ (reference sequence). CDR3 length: 15 amino acids. Participants were aged about 18 to 100 years, lived in around 25 US areas, and enrolled virtually. Participants' own reports of clinical history determined their cohort assignment. Authors' analysis steps: Using reference gene primer amplification, nucleated cell counts were estimated. The assay was immunoSEQ multiplex PCR, and TCRdb's table has in-frame clones only and misses some. The V and J calls and clone size come from that table; D and trimming were worked out from the DNA. The table lists nearly 250,000 clones, approximately 85% of them singletons, with around 9.8% in the top ten. This clone was detected only once.

The clonotype originates from a woman between 45 and 65 years old with acute COVID-19. Source material: PBMCs or T cells enriched from blood (not recorded which). This rearrangement joins TRBV7-9 to TRBJ1-1; 9 nucleotides agree with TRBD1. This CDR3 is CASSLGTGAVTEAFF. The CDR3 DNA is TGTGCCAGCAGCTTAGGGACAGGGGCGGTGACTGAAGCTTTCTTT.